These T cell receptor beta chains were read from a single sample in a study of T cells after yellow fever vaccination. TCRdb independently ran MiXCR on the 5' RACE reads; one entry per CDR3 protein. The sample lists about 250,000 distinct CDR3 sequences, approximately 3.6% seen once, with roughly a fifth in the top ten. The sequences come from PBMCs, collected 15 days after the yellow fever booster vaccination. The receptor source for this set is a man between 18 and 35 years old who received the YFV17D yellow fever vaccine. Both conserved end residues are part of each CDR3. A D gene is named only where the DNA matches it firmly. Not all rows give a size; the values are once, few, many and, for expanded clones, a class.

size	D	V	J	DNA	CDR3
many	NA	TRBV7-6	TRBJ1-1	TGTGCCAGCAGCCCAGGAAATGAAGCTTTCTTT	CASSPGNEAFF
many	NA	TRBV7-9	TRBJ1-4	TGTGCCAGCAGCCTCCGGACTGGGGTTAATGAAAAACTGTTTTTT	CASSLRTGVNEKLFF
many	NA	TRBV5-6	TRBJ1-1	TGTGCCAGCAGCTTTAGGGAAAGAGTGGGCACTGAAGCTTTCTTT	CASSFRERVGTEAFF
NA	NA	TRBV2	TRBJ2-5	TGTGCCAGCAGAGAGGCAGGTTCATCCCGGGAGACCCAGTACTTC	CASREAGSSRETQYF
many	NA	TRBV27	TRBJ2-3	TGTGCCAGCAGTTATTTCGGTCTCACAGATACGCAGTATTTT	CASSYFGLTDTQYF
many	TRBD1	TRBV10-3	TRBJ2-3	TGTGCCATCAGTGAAGGGACAGGGGGGGCAGATACGCAGTATTTT	CAISEGTGGADTQYF
NA	NA	TRBV6-5	TRBJ1-6	TGTGCCAGCAGTTACTCCAGGAGCTCCTATAATTCACCCCTCCACTTT	CASSYSRSSYNSPLHF
few	TRBD1	TRBV7-2	TRBJ2-6	TGTGCCAGCAGCTTGGGACCCAGGGGGCGAGGCTCTGGGGCCAACGTCCTGACTTTC	CASSLGPRGRGSGANVLTF
many	TRBD1	TRBV7-2	TRBJ1-2	TGTGCCAGCAGCTTAGTTACAGGGGAAAACTATGGCTACACCTTC	CASSLVTGENYGYTF
many	TRBD2	TRBV7-9	TRBJ2-2	TGTGCCAGCAGCAGCGGGACTAGCGGATACACCGGGGAGCTGTTTTTT	CASSSGTSGYTGELFF
many	TRBD1	TRBV7-8	TRBJ2-5	TGTGCCAGCAGCGGGGACAGGGGTGGAGAGACCCAGTACTTC	CASSGDRGGETQYF
NA	TRBD1	TRBV6-5	TRBJ2-2	TGTGCCAGCAGTGTGGACAGGGAAGTAACTGGCGGGGAGCTGTTTTTT	CASSVDREVTGGELFF
many	NA	TRBV20-1	TRBJ1-6	TGCAGTGCTAGTGGTCACTTTGTTAATTCACCCCTCCACTTT	CSASGHFVNSPLHF
many	NA	TRBV7-9	TRBJ2-2	TGTGCCAGCAGCCCCAAGGTCGGGGTCGCCGGGGAGCTGTTTTTT	CASSPKVGVAGELFF
many	NA	TRBV11-2	TRBJ1-1	TGTGCCAGCAGCCCCCGTCGGGCGGAGCAGGCGAACACTGAAGCTTTCTTT	CASSPRRAEQANTEAFF
many	NA	TRBV9	TRBJ2-2	TGTGCCAGCAGCGTCGACATGGGCAGTACCGGGGAGCTGTTTTTT	CASSVDMGSTGELFF
many	NA	TRBV7-9	TRBJ1-4	TGTGCCAGCAGCTTAGAGTGGGAAAAACTGTTTTTT	CASSLEWEKLFF
many	NA	TRBV6-1	TRBJ2-3	TGTGCCAGCATTGCGGCGGCCCGGACGCAGTATTTT	CASIAAARTQYF
many	NA	TRBV5-1	TRBJ2-3	TGCGCCAGCAGCCGCGGGCCAAACCAAGATACGCAGTATTTT	CASSRGPNQDTQYF
many	TRBD1	TRBV5-1	TRBJ2-6	TGCGCCAGCAGCCAGGGACAGGAAAGCTCTGGGGCCAACGTCCTGACTTTC	CASSQGQESSGANVLTF
many	TRBD1	TRBV7-6	TRBJ1-4	TGTGCCAGCAGCACCCGGGACAGGGGCTTCTTGACTAATGAAAAACTGTTTTTT	CASSTRDRGFLTNEKLFF
many	TRBD1	TRBV7-9	TRBJ2-1	TGTGCCAGCAGCTTAGCACAGGGGGCCTACAATGAGCAGTTCTTC	CASSLAQGAYNEQFF
many	NA	TRBV2	TRBJ1-2	TGTGCCAGCAGTGAAGGGGATGGCTACACCTTC	CASSEGDGYTF
many	TRBD1	TRBV5-5	TRBJ1-1	TGTGCCAGCAGCTTGGTCGGAGGGGGCCTGAACACTGAAGCTTTCTTT	CASSLVGGGLNTEAFF
many	NA	TRBV7-2	TRBJ2-1	TGTGCCAGCAGCTTAATAGTTGGCGGGGTCCTCGACAATGAGCAGTTCTTC	CASSLIVGGVLDNEQFF
many	NA	TRBV5-5	TRBJ1-2	TGTGCCAGCAGCTCACCCACCCCGACAGGCCTAGCTAACTATGGCTACACCTTC	CASSSPTPTGLANYGYTF
many	NA	TRBV12-3/TRBV12-4	TRBJ2-5	TGTGCCAGCAGTTTGGACGGGGTACTTTCCGAGACCCAGTACTTC	CASSLDGVLSETQYF
many	TRBD2	TRBV20-1	TRBJ2-3	TGCAGTGCTAGAGATGTAAGGGCTAGCGGGGGTGTTAGCACAGATACGCAGTATTTT	CSARDVRASGGVSTDTQYF
many	TRBD2	TRBV11-2	TRBJ2-4	TGTGCCAGCAGCGAAAATAGCGGGGGGGTCGGCATTCAGTACTTC	CASSENSGGVGIQYF